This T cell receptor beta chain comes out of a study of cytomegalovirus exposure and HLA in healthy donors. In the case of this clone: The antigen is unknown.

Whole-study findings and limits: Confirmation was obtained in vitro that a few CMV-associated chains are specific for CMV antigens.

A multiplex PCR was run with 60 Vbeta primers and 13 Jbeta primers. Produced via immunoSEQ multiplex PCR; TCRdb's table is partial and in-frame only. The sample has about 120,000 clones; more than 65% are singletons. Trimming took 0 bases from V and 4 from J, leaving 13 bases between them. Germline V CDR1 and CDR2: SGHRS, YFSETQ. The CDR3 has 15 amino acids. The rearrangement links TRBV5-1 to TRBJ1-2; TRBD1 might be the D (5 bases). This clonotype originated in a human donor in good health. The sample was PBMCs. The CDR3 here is CASSLEGRESYGYTF. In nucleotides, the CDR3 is TGCGCCAGCAGCTTGGAGGGCAGGGAAAGCTATGGCTACACCTTC.